This T cell receptor (beta chain) was retrieved from a study of tumor-infiltrating lymphocytes in primary liver carcinoma. With around 490 ng total RNA as template and a constant-region primer, TCR beta cDNA was made. Each TCR beta library was derived from three nested multiplex PCR rounds that employed slightly modified ARM-PCR. Forward primers for TRBV1-TRBV30 and a C-beta reverse primer served the first two PCR rounds, at roughly 10 cycles each. TCRdb reprocessed the multiplex PCR reads with MiXCR, giving one entry per CDR3 protein. The sample has about 310,000 distinct CDR3 sequences; roughly two thirds are singletons. Germline DNA was also extracted, and blood RNA was taken from unsorted whole blood. The germline gives CDR1 SGHRS, CDR2 YFSETQ. The V end lost 4 bases, the J end lost 3 bases, and 13 bases lay between the germline ends. This CDR3 contains 15 residues.

The TCR was taken from a man aged 40-49 years with primary liver carcinoma and hepatitis B virus infection. The chain links TRBV5-1 to TRBJ2-2; perhaps TRBD1 as D (5 bases). Input material: peripheral blood. CDR3 loop: CASSPDTGDTGELFF. As DNA, the CDR3 is TGCGCCAGCAGCCCGGACACTGGAGACACCGGGGAGCTGTTTTTT. The whole variable domain, remainder taken from reference TRBV5-1 and TRBJ2-2, is KAGVTQTPRYLIKTRGQQVTLSCSPISGHRSVSWYQQTPGQGLQFLFEYFSETQRNKGNFPGRFSGRQFSNSRSEMNVSTLELGDSALYLCASSPDTGDTGELFFGEGSRLTVL.